One and the same sample provided the 19 T cell receptor beta chains below, sequenced in a study of CD8+ T cells in alopecia areata. Sample treatment: oral pan-JAK inhibitor, 5-10 mg twice daily. RNA extraction was followed by reverse transcription into cDNA, which acted as the sequencing template. Assay: immunoSEQ multiplex PCR; the TCRdb copy retains only in-frame clones and omits some. This table has tens of thousands of clones, more than 45% appearing once. The material sequenced was CD8+ T cells sorted from blood, taken between weeks 36 and 40, from a patient treated with tofacitinib. These receptor sequences come from a human donor with alopecia areata.

This clone was counted a few times. This rearrangement joins TRBV29-1 to TRBJ2-3; TRBD2 is a possible D gene (5 bases). This CDR3 has 14 amino acids. V lost 1 base, J lost 3 bases, and 11 bases lay in between. The germline V gene has CDR1 SQVTM and CDR2 ANQGSEA. CDR3 protein: CSVEGRDGTDTQYF. CDR3 nucleotide sequence: TGCAGCGTTGAAGGTCGGGATGGGACAGATACGCAGTATTTT.

V and J are TRBV15 and TRBJ1-4; maybe TRBD1 (6 bases). Germline V CDR1 and CDR2: LNHNV, YYDKDF (reference sequence). The CDR3 sequence is 14 residues long. Trimming removed 6 bases from V and 0 bases from J, with 8 bases in between. The CDR3 coding sequence is TGTGCCACCAGTCACAGGGCAACTAATGAAAAACTGTTTTTT. Its protein product is CATSHRATNEKLFF.

This clone was seen a handful of times. The rearrangement links TRBV27 to TRBJ2-2; the match to TRBD1 covers 11 bases. J gave up 7 bases and V 5 bases, and 6 bases lay outside the gene matches. The CDR3 extends over 15 amino acids. CDR1 and CDR2 from the germline V gene are MNHEY and SMNVEV (reference sequence). The CDR3 sequence is CASSPRTGGDGELFF. The CDR3 DNA reads TGTGCCAGCAGTCCCCGGACAGGGGGCGACGGGGAGCTGTTTTTT.

The chain carries TRBV4-1 and TRBJ2-1; 7 bases are shared with TRBD2. After removal of 6 bases from V and 6 bases from J, the junction contained 8 bases not matched to a gene. The CDR3 covers 14 residues. The germline V gene has CDR1 MGHRA and CDR2 YSYEKL. The CDR3 DNA follows: TGCGCCAGCAGGACCGGGACTAAATTCAATGAGCAGTTCTTC. It yields the protein CASRTGTKFNEQFF.

This clone was found a few times. The rearrangement joins TRBV25-1 to TRBJ2-3; TRBD2 matches 9 bases. The V segment lost 8 bases and the J segment 4 bases; nucleotides outside the gene matches: 7. Per the germline V gene, CDR1 is MGHDK and CDR2 is SYGVNS. CDR3 size: 14 residues. The CDR3 DNA sequence: TGTGCCAGCCATAGCGGGAGTTACGCAGATACGCAGTATTTT. Protein product: CASHSGSYADTQYF.

This clone rates as medium-sized (0.01 to 0.1%). V is TRBV25-1 and J is TRBJ1-2; the D gene is possibly TRBD1 (6 bases). The germline V gene encodes CDR1 MGHDK and CDR2 SYGVNS. There are 13 residues in the CDR3. Between the trimmed V and J ends, which lost 6 bases and 6 bases, there was a span of 14 bases. CDR3: CASRVGAGDGYTF. CDR3 DNA: TGTGCCAGCAGGGTTGGGGCAGGGGATGGCTACACCTTC.

The chain is built from TRBV4-3 and TRBJ2-1; 12 bases fit TRBD2. Germline trimming cut 1 base from V and 3 bases from J; bases unmatched to any gene: 16. This CDR3 has 21 amino acids. Germline loops: CDR1 LGHNA, CDR2 YSLEER. The CDR3, as DNA: TGCGCCAGCAGCCAAGTATGGAGTGCTAGCGGGAGGGCAGTTGACTACAATGAGCAGTTCTTC. Translated: CASSQVWSASGRAVDYNEQFF.

The chain recombines TRBV4-1 with TRBJ2-5, with TRBD2 as a possible D gene (5 bases). The CDR3 has 13 amino acids. The germline V gene encodes CDR1 MGHRA and CDR2 YSYEKL. Trimming shortened V by 5 bases and J by 4 bases, and 11 bases separated the two germline ends. The CDR3 DNA reads TGCGCCAGCAGCAGCCCCGGGGTAGAGACCCAGTACTTC. It specifies CASSSPGVETQYF.

The chain joins TRBV9 to TRBJ2-5; TRBD2 is a possible D gene (6 bases). The CDR3 is made up of 15 amino acids. Germline assignment: CDR1 SGDLS and CDR2 YYNGEE. V was trimmed by 0 bases and J by 3 bases, leaving 12 bases between them. The CDR3 sequence: CASSVAGVAEETQYF. CDR3 nucleotide sequence: TGTGCCAGCAGCGTAGCTGGAGTAGCGGAAGAGACCCAGTACTTC.

This clone was found a few times. V usage is TRBV28 and J usage is TRBJ2-3; D uncertain. V was pared by 5 bases and J by 2 bases, with 8 bases between. CDR3 length: 13 residues. Germline V gene data show CDR1 as MDHEN and CDR2 as SYDVKM. CDR3 sequence (DNA): TGTGCCAGCAGTGAATATGACACAGATACGCAGTATTTT. This encodes CASSEYDTDTQYF.

CDR3 sequence reads: CASSQSNYETQYF. The CDR3 DNA sequence: TGCGCCAGCAGCCAGTCCAACTACGAGACCCAGTACTTC. The J gene is TRBJ2-5, the V gene TRBV4-1; D gene ambiguous. CDR3 size: 13 residues. V lost 3 bases, J lost 5 bases, and 10 bases lay in between. From germline, CDR1 is MGHRA and CDR2 YSYEKL.

The sample holds a few counts of this clone. The rearrangement links TRBV6-5 to TRBJ1-1; D remains ambiguous. Germline V gene sequence: CDR1 MNHEY, CDR2 SVGAGI. This CDR3 region has 13 residues. Trimming cost V 2 bases and J 0 bases, with 4 bases left between them. The DNA for the CDR3 is TGTGCCAGCAGTTACCAGATGAACACTGAAGCTTTCTTT. As protein: CASSYQMNTEAFF.

The chain employs TRBV29-1 and TRBJ1-2; the match to TRBD1 covers 9 bases. The V segment lost 6 bases and the J segment 4 bases; nucleotides outside the gene matches: 6. The CDR3 consists of 13 residues. Germline loops: CDR1 SQVTM, CDR2 ANQGSEA. The CDR3 sequence is CSVGTGKGYGYTF. CDR3 nucleotides: TGCAGCGTGGGGACAGGGAAAGGCTATGGCTACACCTTC.

This clone occurred a few times. The chain carries TRBV6-5 and TRBJ1-2; D ambiguous. The length of the CDR3 is 13 residues. Trimming shortened V by 6 bases and J by 7 bases, and 15 bases separated the two germline ends. The germline gives CDR1 MNHEY, CDR2 SVGAGI. CDR3 sequence reads: CASRLGNGFGYTF. The CDR3 nucleotides read TGTGCCAGCAGACTGGGCAACGGATTTGGCTACACCTTC.

The chain carries TRBV11-2 and TRBJ2-3; D not resolved. CDR1 SGHAT and CDR2 FQNNGV come from the germline V gene. V was clipped by 5 bases and J by 2 bases, with 14 bases between them. The CDR3 is 15 amino acids. The CDR3 bases are TGTGCCAGCAGCCCCCTCGTGAGGCCCACAGATACGCAGTATTTT. It is translated as CASSPLVRPTDTQYF.

The rearrangement uses TRBV9 and TRBJ1-1, with 9 nucleotides matching TRBD1. Per the germline V gene, CDR1 is SGDLS and CDR2 is YYNGEE. Trimming took 3 bases from V and 4 from J; bases not matched to a gene: 7. This CDR3 is 15 amino acids long. For the CDR3, the DNA is TGTGCCAGCAGCGGCACAGGGGGCCCGGGCACTGAAGCTTTCTTT. The encoded protein is CASSGTGGPGTEAFF.

V is TRBV18 and J is TRBJ2-7; TRBD2 aligns across 8 bases. J was trimmed by 5 bases and V by 2 bases; bases with no gene match: 8. Germline CDR1 reads KGHSH; CDR2 reads LQKENI. CDR3 length: 15 residues. CDR3 residues: CASSPNGRADHEQYF. The CDR3, as DNA: TGTGCCAGCTCACCAAACGGGAGGGCCGACCACGAGCAGTACTTC.

This clone came up a few times. The CDR3 DNA follows: TGTGCCAGCAGTCCTAGGCGGGGCCTCTCTGAGACCCAGTACTTC. Its protein is CASSPRRGLSETQYF. The chain has TRBV27 and TRBJ2-5; possibly TRBD2 for D (6 bases). The CDR3 runs to 15 residues. Between the trimmed V and J ends, which lost 5 bases and 5 bases, there was a span of 18 bases. Germline CDR1 MNHEY, CDR2 SMNVEV (reference sequence).

This clone is classed as medium-sized. The chain uses TRBV28 and TRBJ2-7; D perhaps matches TRBD2 (6 bases). The CDR3 has 15 amino acids. V was pared by 7 bases and J by 2 bases, with 18 bases between. In germline, CDR1 is MDHEN, CDR2 SYDVKM. The CDR3 DNA reads TGTGCCAGCAAGGATGGGGGGACCTTCCCCTACGAGCAGTACTTC. This gives the protein CASKDGGTFPYEQYF. Looking up the rest from reference TRBV28 and TRBJ2-7 gives the full variable domain: DVKVTQSSRYLVKRTGEKVFLECVQDMDHENMFWYRQDPGLGLRLIYFSYDVKMKEKGDIPEGYSVSREKKERFSLILESASTNQTSMYLCASKDGGTFPYEQYFGPGTRLTVT.